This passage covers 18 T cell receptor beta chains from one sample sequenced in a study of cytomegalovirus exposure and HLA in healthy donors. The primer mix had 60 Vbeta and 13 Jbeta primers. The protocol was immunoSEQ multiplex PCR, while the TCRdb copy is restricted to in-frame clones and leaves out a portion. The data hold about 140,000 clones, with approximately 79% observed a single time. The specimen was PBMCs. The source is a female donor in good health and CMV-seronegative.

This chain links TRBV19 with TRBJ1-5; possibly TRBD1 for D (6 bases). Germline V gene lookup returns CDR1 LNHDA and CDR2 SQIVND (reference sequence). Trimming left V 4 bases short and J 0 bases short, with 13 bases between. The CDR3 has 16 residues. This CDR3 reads CASSKGGASSNQPQHF. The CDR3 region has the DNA TGTGCCAGTAGTAAGGGGGGGGCCAGTAGCAATCAGCCCCAGCATTTT.

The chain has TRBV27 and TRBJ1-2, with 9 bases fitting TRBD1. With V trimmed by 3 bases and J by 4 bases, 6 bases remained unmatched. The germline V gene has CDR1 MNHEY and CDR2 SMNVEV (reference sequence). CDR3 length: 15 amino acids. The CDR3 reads CASSLGTGTGYGYTF. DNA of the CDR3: TGTGCCAGCAGTTTGGGGACAGGGACGGGCTATGGCTACACCTTC.

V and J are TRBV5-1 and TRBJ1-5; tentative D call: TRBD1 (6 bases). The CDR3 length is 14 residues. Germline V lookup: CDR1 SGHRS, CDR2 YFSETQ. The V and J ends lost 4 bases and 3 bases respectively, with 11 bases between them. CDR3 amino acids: CASSPGQNNQPQHF. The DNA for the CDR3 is TGCGCCAGCAGCCCTGGACAGAACAATCAGCCCCAGCATTTT.

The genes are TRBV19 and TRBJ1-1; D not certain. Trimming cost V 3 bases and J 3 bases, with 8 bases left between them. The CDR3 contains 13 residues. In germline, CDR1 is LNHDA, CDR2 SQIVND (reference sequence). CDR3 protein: CASSISLYTEAFF. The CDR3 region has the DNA TGTGCCAGTAGTATTTCCCTGTACACTGAAGCTTTCTTT.

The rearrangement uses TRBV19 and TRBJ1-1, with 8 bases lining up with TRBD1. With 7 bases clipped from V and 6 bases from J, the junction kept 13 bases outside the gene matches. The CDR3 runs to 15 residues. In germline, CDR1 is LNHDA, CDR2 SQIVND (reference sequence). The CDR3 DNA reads TGTGCCAGTAAGACCGGGACAGGCAAGATACCTGAAGCTTTCTTT. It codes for CASKTGTGKIPEAFF.

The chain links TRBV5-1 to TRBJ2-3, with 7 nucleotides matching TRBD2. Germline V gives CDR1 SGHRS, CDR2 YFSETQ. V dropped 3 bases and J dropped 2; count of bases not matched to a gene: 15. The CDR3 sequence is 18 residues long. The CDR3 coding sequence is TGCGCCAGCAGCTCTCTTATTACGACGGGGGGATACACAGATACGCAGTATTTT. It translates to CASSSLITTGGYTDTQYF.

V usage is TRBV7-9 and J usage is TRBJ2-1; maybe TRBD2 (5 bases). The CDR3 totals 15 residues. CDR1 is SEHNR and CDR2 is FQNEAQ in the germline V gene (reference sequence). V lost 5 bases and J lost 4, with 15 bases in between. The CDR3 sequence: CASSPTASPYNEQFF. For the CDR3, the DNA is TGTGCCAGCAGCCCCACGGCTAGCCCTTACAATGAGCAGTTCTTC.

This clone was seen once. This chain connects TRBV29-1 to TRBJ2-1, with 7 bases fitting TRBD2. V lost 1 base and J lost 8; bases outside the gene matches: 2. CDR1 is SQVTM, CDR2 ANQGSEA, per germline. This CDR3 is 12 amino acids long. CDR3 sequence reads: CSVEGGSDEQFF. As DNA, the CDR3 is TGCAGCGTTGAAGGCGGGAGCGATGAGCAGTTCTTC.

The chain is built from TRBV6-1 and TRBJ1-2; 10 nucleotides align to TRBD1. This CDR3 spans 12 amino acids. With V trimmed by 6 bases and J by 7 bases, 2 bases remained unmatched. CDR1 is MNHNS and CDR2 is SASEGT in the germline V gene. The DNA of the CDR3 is TGTGCCAGCAGGGGACAGGGGCCTGGCTACACCTTC. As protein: CASRGQGPGYTF.

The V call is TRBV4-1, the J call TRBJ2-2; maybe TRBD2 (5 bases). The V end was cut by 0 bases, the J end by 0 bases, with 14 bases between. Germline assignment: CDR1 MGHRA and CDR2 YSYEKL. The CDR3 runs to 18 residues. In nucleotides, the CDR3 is TGCGCCAGCAGCCAAGACTTAGGGAGCGGAACGAACACCGGGGAGCTGTTTTTT. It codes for CASSQDLGSGTNTGELFF.

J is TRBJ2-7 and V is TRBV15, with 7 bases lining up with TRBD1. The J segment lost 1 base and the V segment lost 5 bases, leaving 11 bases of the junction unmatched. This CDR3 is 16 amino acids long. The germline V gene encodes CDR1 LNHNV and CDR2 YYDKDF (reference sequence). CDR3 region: CATSSRPWDSSYEQYF. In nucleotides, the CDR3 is TGTGCCACCAGCTCTCGCCCGTGGGACAGTTCCTACGAGCAGTACTTC. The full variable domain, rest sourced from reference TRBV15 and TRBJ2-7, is DAMVIQNPRYQVTQFGKPVTLSCSQTLNHNVMYWYQQKSSQAPKLLFHYYDKDFNNEADTPDNFQSRRPNTSFCFLDIRSPGLGDTAMYLCATSSRPWDSSYEQYFGPGTRLTVT.

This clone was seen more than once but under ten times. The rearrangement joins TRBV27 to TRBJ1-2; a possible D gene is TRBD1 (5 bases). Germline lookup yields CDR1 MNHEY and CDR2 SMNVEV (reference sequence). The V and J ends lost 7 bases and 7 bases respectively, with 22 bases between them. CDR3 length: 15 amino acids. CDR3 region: CASTPTLGGVGGYTF. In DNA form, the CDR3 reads TGTGCCAGCACACCGACCCTTGGAGGGGTGGGTGGCTACACCTTC.

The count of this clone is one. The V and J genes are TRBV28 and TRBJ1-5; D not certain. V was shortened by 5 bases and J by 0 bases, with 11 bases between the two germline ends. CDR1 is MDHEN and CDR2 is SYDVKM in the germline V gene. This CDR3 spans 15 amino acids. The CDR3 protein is CASSPREFSNQPQHF. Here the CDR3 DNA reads TGTGCCAGCAGTCCTCGGGAGTTTAGCAATCAGCCCCAGCATTTT.

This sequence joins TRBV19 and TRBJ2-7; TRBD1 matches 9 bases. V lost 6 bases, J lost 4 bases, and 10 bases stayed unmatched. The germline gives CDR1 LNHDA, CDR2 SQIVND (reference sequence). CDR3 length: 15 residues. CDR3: CASSPGTGTIYEQYF. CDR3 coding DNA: TGTGCCAGTAGCCCCGGGACAGGGACAATATACGAGCAGTACTTC.

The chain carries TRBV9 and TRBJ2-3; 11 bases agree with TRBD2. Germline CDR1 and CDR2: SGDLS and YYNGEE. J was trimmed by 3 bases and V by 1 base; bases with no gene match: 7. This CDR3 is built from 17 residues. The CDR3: CASSVNSPSGRTDTQYF. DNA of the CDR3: TGTGCCAGCAGCGTAAATTCTCCTAGCGGGAGGACAGATACGCAGTATTTT.

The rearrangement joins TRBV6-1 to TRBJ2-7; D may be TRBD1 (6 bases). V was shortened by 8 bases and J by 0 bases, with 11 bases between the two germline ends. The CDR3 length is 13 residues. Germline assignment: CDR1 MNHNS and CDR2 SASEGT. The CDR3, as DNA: TGTGCCAGCTCTGGGACAAGCTCCTACGAGCAGTACTTC. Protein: CASSGTSSYEQYF.

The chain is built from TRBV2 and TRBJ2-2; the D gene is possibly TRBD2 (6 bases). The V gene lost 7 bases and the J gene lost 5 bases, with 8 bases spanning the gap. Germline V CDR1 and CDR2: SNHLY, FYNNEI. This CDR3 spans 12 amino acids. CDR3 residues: CASIGGTGELFF. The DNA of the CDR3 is TGTGCCAGCATTGGGGGGACCGGGGAGCTGTTTTTT.

In nucleotides, the CDR3 is TGTGCCAGTAGTATCCAGGCAATGAACACTGAAGCTTTCTTT. Translating it yields CASSIQAMNTEAFF. V and J are TRBV19 and TRBJ1-1; D is unresolved. V was pared by 3 bases and J by 0 bases, with 8 bases between. The CDR3 runs to 14 residues. Germline V gene lookup returns CDR1 LNHDA and CDR2 SQIVND (reference sequence). The whole variable domain, filled in from reference TRBV19 and TRBJ1-1, reads DGGITQSPKYLFRKEGQNVTLSCEQNLNHDAMYWYRQDPGQGLRLIYYSQIVNDFQKGDIAEGYSVSREKKESFPLTVTSAQKNPTAFYLCASSIQAMNTEAFFGQGTRLTVV.